These 13 T cell receptor beta chains originate from one sample sequenced in a study of beta chain features in type 1 diabetes. What was sequenced were expressed TCRB transcripts, since all of the isolated RNA had been reverse transcribed. The protocol was immunoSEQ multiplex PCR, while the TCRdb copy is restricted to in-frame clones and leaves out a portion. Among about 900,000 clones listed, about 17% were seen once. Sequenced sample: naive CD4+ T cells from blood. The source of these receptors is a woman between 18 and 29 years old in good health.

The chain employs TRBV27 and TRBJ1-4; D not resolved. Between the trimmed V and J ends, which lost 2 bases and 7 bases, there was a span of 2 bases. This CDR3 contains 11 residues. Germline CDR1 MNHEY, CDR2 SMNVEV (reference sequence). The CDR3 bases are TGTGCCAGCAGTTTAGGTGAAAAACTGTTTTTT. It encodes CASSLGEKLFF.

This clone was seen a handful of times. The chain is built from TRBV2 and TRBJ2-7; unclear D gene. Trimming left V 3 bases short and J 1 base short, with 7 bases between. The CDR3 is 13 residues long. The germline gives CDR1 SNHLY, CDR2 FYNNEI. CDR3: CASSDELSYEQYF. The CDR3 DNA reads TGTGCCAGCAGTGACGAGTTATCCTACGAGCAGTACTTC.

This clone was counted between two and nine times. This rearrangement joins TRBV2 to TRBJ2-7; TRBD1 matches at 7 bases. V shed 5 bases, J shed 2 bases, and the junction held 6 bases outside the gene matches. Germline V gene data show CDR1 as SNHLY and CDR2 as FYNNEI. The CDR3 has 14 amino acids. This CDR3 reads CASSTGTATYEQYF. The CDR3 coding sequence is TGTGCCAGCAGTACCGGGACAGCCACCTACGAGCAGTACTTC.

This chain connects TRBV27 to TRBJ2-5; 7 nucleotides agree with TRBD1. The CDR3 length is 13 residues. The V gene end was trimmed by 6 bases and the J gene end by 6 bases; junction bases not matched to a gene: 7. CDR1 is MNHEY and CDR2 is SMNVEV in the germline V gene (reference sequence). Here the CDR3 DNA reads TGTGCCAGCAGGGGCAGGGGGTCCAAGACCCAGTACTTC. This gives the protein CASRGRGSKTQYF.

This clone was recorded a few times. The chain couples TRBV25-1 to TRBJ1-4; D ambiguous. The germline V and J ends were trimmed by 4 bases and 2 bases, with 5 bases remaining between them. CDR3 length: 13 residues. Germline CDR1 MGHDK, CDR2 SYGVNS. This CDR3 is CASSAQTNEKLFF. CDR3 nucleotide sequence: TGTGCCAGCAGTGCGCAGACTAATGAAAAACTGTTTTTT.

The rearrangement links TRBV11-1 to TRBJ2-7, with 10 bases that match TRBD2. The germline CDR1 and CDR2 sequences are SGHAT and FQDESV (reference sequence). This CDR3 is built from 18 residues. J lost 4 bases, V lost 0 bases, and 12 bases had no gene match. In nucleotides, the CDR3 is TGTGCCAGCAGCTTAGCGGGCTCACCTAGCGGGAGACGATACGAGCAGTACTTC. Translation: CASSLAGSPSGRRYEQYF. Together with reference TRBV11-1 and TRBJ2-7, the CDR3 gives the full variable domain: EAEVAQSPRYKITEKSQAVAFWCDPISGHATLYWYRQILGQGPELLVQFQDESVVDDSQLPKDRFSAERLKGVDSTLKIQPAELGDSAMYLCASSLAGSPSGRRYEQYFGPGTRLTVT.

This chain uses TRBV28 with TRBJ2-4, with D possibly TRBD1 on 7 matching bases. Germline CDR1 is MDHEN and CDR2 is SYDVKM. Trimming removed 11 bases from V and 6 bases from J, with 17 bases in between. CDR3 length equals 13 residues. This chain's CDR3 is CAGGRTGGNIQYF. For the CDR3, the DNA is TGTGCCGGGGGGAGGACAGGAGGAAACATTCAGTACTTC.

The chain links TRBV7-9 to TRBJ2-3; D is unclear. V was trimmed by 2 bases and J by 4 bases, leaving 4 bases between them. Germline CDR1 and CDR2: SEHNR and FQNEAQ (reference sequence). This CDR3 contains 12 residues. The CDR3, as DNA: TGTGCCAGCAGCTTATTGGCAGATACGCAGTATTTT. It specifies CASSLLADTQYF.

This clone has just a few counts. V and J are TRBV2 and TRBJ2-1, with D possibly being TRBD1 (5 bases). This CDR3 has 12 amino acids. Germline lookup yields CDR1 SNHLY and CDR2 FYNNEI. Trimming pared 8 bases from V and 6 bases from J, leaving 11 bases between. CDR3 nucleotide sequence: TGTGCCAGCGGGGCGGAGCGCAATGAGCAGTTCTTC. Its protein is CASGAERNEQFF.

This clone was seen a handful of times. This chain links TRBV6-1 with TRBJ2-1; 7 bases are a match to TRBD2. The V segment lost 3 bases and the J segment 11 bases; nucleotides outside the gene matches: 4. The CDR3 is 12 amino acids. CDR1 and CDR2 from the germline V gene are MNHNS and SASEGT. CDR3 in DNA: TGTGCCAGCAGTGACCGACTAGCACAGCAGTTCTTC. This translates into CASSDRLAQQFF.

This clone was observed a handful of times. This rearrangement joins TRBV7-2 to TRBJ1-2, with D tentatively TRBD1 (6 bases). This CDR3 comprises 13 residues. CDR1 is SGHTA and CDR2 is FQGNSA in the germline V gene. Trimming left V 5 bases short and J 2 bases short, with 9 bases between. CDR3 in amino acids: CASSNGQNYGYTF. For the CDR3, the DNA is TGTGCCAGCAGCAATGGACAGAACTATGGCTACACCTTC. The variable domain in full, with the rest retrieved from reference TRBV7-2 and TRBJ1-2, is GAGVSQSPSNKVTEKGKDVELRCDPISGHTALYWYRQSLGQGLEFLIYFQGNSAPDKSGLPSDRFSAERTGGSVSTLTIQRTQQEDSAVYLCASSNGQNYGYTFGSGTRLTVV.

This clone appeared a few times. The chain is built from TRBV6-4 and TRBJ2-1, with 11 bases matching TRBD2. Germline trimming cut 2 bases from V and 5 bases from J; bases unmatched to any gene: 2. Germline CDR1 is MRHNA and CDR2 is SNTAGT. The CDR3 extends over 15 amino acids. The CDR3, as DNA: TGTGCCAGCAGTGACGGGACTAGCGGCCACAATGAGCAGTTCTTC. Translating gives CASSDGTSGHNEQFF.

A few counts support this clone. The CDR3 protein is CASSLEEDRGSQPQHF. The CDR3 DNA follows: TGTGCCAGCAGCTTAGAGGAGGACAGGGGGTCTCAGCCCCAGCATTTT. The V call is TRBV7-8, the J call TRBJ1-5; 10 bases are a match to TRBD1. Germline CDR1 is SGHVS and CDR2 is FQNEAQ. This CDR3 has 16 residues. After removal of 1 base from V and 6 bases from J, the junction contained 6 bases not matched to a gene.